This T cell receptor beta chain was identified during a study of kidney transplant recipient with SARS-CoV-2 infection. This clonotype came up many times. TCRdb reprocessed the reads with MiXCR, giving one entry per CDR3 protein. This sample has fewer than 250,000 distinct CDR3 sequences, with around 28% found just once. Germline lookup yields CDR1 SGHTA and CDR2 FQGNSA. There are 17 residues in the CDR3. Deletions cut 5 bases from V and 4 bases from J, with 23 bases between. This sequence originates from a male patient younger than 45 who had COVID-19 and was a kidney transplant recipient. Some of the T cells may derive from the graft donor. The chain employs TRBV7-2 and TRBJ1-2; D unresolved. This sample comprised a blood sample, obtained at baseline and between days 110 and 120 from a kidney transplant recipient. The CDR3 reads CASSRQRRDGKTYGYTF. The DNA for the CDR3 is TGTGCCAGCAGCCGGCAGCGCAGAGACGGAAAGACCTATGGCTACACCTTC.